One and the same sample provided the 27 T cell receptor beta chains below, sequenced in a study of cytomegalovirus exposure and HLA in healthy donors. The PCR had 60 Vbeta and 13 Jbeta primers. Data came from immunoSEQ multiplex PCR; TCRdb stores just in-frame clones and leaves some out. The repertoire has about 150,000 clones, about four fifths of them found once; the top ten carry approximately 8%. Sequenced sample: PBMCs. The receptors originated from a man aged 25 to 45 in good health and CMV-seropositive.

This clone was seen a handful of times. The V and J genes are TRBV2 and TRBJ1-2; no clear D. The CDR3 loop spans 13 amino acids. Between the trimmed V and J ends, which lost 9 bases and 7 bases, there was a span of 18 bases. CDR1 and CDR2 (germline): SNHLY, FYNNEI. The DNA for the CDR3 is TGTGCCAGTGGGGAGGCAGACCCCTTTGGCTACACCTTC. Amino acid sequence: CASGEADPFGYTF.

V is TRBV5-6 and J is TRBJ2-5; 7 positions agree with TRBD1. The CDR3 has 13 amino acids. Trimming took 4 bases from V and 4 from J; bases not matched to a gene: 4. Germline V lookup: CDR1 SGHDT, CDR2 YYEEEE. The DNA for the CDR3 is TGTGCCAGCAGCAAGACAGGGCCAGAGACCCAGTACTTC. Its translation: CASSKTGPETQYF.

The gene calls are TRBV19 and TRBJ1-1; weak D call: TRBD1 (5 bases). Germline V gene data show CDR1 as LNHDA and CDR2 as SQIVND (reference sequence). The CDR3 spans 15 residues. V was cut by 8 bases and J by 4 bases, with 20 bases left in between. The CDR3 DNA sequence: TGTGCCAGTGTTGGGGTCCGGGACTCTTTCACTGAAGCTTTCTTT. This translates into CASVGVRDSFTEAFF. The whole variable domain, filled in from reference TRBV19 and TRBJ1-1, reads DGGITQSPKYLFRKEGQNVTLSCEQNLNHDAMYWYRQDPGQGLRLIYYSQIVNDFQKGDIAEGYSVSREKKESFPLTVTSAQKNPTAFYLCASVGVRDSFTEAFFGQGTRLTVV.

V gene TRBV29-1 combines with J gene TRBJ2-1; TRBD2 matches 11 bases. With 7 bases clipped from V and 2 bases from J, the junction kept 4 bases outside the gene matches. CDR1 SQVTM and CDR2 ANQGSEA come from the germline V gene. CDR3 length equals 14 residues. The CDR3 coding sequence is TGCAGCGGGACTAGCGGGTCCCCCTACAATGAGCAGTTCTTC. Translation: CSGTSGSPYNEQFF.

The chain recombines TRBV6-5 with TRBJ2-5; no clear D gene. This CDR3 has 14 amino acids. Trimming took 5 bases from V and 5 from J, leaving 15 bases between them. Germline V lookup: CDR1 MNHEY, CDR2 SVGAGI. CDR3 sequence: CASSPIRARETQYF. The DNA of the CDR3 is TGTGCCAGCAGTCCGATCCGAGCGAGGGAGACCCAGTACTTC.

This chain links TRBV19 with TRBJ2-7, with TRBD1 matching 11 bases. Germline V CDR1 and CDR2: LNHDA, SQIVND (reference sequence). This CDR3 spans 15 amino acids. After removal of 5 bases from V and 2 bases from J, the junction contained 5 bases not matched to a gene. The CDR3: CASSSWTGGAYEQYF. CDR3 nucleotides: TGTGCCAGTAGTTCTTGGACAGGGGGCGCCTACGAGCAGTACTTC.

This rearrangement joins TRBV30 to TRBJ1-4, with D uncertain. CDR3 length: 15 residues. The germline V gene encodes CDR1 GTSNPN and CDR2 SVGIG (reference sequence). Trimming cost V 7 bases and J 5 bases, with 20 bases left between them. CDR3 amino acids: CALNAPGEGNEKLFF. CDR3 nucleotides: TGTGCCTTAAACGCCCCCGGGGAGGGAAATGAAAAACTGTTTTTT.

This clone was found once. CDR3 DNA sequence: TGTGCCAGCTGGAGTAGCAGCAACTATGGCTACACCTTC. It encodes CASWSSSNYGYTF. The V call is TRBV6-1, the J call TRBJ1-2; D gene uncertain. CDR1 and CDR2 (germline): MNHNS, SASEGT. Trimming stripped 8 bases from V and 2 bases from J, with 12 bases between. The length of the CDR3 is 13 residues.

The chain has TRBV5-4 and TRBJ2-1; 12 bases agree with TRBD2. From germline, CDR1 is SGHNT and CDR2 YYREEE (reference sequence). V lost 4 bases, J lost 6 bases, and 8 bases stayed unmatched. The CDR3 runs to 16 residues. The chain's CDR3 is CASSGKLAGGPNEQFF. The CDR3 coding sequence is TGTGCCAGCAGCGGAAAGCTAGCGGGGGGGCCCAATGAGCAGTTCTTC. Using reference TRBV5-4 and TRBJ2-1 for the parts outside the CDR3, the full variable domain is ETGVTQSPTHLIKTRGQQVTLRCSSQSGHNTVSWYQQALGQGPQFIFQYYREEENGRGNFPPRFSGLQFPNYSSELNVNALELDDSALYLCASSGKLAGGPNEQFFGPGTRLTVL.

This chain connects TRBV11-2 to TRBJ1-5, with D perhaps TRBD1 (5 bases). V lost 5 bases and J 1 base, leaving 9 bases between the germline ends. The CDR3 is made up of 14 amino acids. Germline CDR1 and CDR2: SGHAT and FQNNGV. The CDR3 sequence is CASSRQISNQPQHF. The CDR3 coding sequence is TGTGCCAGCAGCCGACAGATCAGCAATCAGCCCCAGCATTTT.

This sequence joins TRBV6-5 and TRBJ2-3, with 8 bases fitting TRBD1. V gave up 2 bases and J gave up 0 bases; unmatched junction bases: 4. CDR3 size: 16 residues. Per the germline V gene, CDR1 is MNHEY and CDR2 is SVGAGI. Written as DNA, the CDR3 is TGTGCCAGCAGTTACCTTCGGGACAGGAGCACAGATACGCAGTATTTT. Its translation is CASSYLRDRSTDTQYF.

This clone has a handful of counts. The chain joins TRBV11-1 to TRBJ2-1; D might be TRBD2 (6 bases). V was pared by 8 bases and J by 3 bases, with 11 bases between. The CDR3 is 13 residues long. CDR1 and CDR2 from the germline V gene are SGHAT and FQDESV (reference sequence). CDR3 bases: TGTGCCAGCGGGAGGAGGGTCTACAATGAGCAGTTCTTC. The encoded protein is CASGRRVYNEQFF.

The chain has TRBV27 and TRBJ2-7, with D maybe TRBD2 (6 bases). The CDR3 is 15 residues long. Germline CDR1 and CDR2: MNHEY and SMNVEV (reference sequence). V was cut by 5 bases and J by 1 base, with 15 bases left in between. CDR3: CASSPGLTGSYEQYF. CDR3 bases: TGTGCCAGCAGTCCGGGACTCACAGGATCCTACGAGCAGTACTTC.

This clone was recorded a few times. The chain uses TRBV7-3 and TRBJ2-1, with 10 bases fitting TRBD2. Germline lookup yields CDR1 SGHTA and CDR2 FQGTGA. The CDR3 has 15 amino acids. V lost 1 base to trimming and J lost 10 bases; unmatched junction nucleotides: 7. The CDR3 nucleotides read TGTGCCAGCAGCTTAAGGCCTAGCGGGGGTGGCGAGCAGTTCTTC. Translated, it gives CASSLRPSGGGEQFF.

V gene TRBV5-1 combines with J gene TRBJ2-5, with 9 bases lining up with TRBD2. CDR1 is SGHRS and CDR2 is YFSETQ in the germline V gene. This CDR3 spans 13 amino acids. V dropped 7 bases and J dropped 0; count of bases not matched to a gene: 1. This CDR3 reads CASRGGDQETQYF. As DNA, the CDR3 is TGCGCCAGCCGCGGGGGGGACCAAGAGACCCAGTACTTC.

CDR3 amino acids: CAFGVSYEQYF. As DNA, the CDR3 is TGTGCCTTTGGAGTTTCCTACGAGCAGTACTTC. The V and J genes are TRBV30 and TRBJ2-7; D is undetermined. V was trimmed by 7 bases and J by 1 base, leaving 8 bases between them. The CDR3 is 11 residues long. Per germline, CDR1 GTSNPN and CDR2 SVGIG (reference sequence).

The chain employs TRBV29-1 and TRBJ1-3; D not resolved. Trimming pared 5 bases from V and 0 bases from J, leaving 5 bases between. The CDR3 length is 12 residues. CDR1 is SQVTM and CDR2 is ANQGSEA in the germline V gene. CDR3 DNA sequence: TGCAGCGTTCTTAGCTCTGGAAACACCATATATTTT. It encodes CSVLSSGNTIYF.

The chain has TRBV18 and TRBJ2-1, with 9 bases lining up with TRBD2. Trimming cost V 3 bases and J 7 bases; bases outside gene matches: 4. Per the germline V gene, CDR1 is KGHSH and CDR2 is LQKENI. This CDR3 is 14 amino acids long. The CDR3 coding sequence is TGTGCCAGCTCACCTGGCGGGGGGGTGAATGAGCAGTTCTTC. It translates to CASSPGGGVNEQFF.

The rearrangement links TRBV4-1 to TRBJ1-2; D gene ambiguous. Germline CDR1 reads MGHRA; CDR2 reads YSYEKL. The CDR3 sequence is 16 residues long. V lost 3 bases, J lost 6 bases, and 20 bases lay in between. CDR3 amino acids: CASSQSPGTEKHGYTF. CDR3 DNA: TGCGCCAGCAGCCAGTCGCCCGGAACAGAGAAACATGGCTACACCTTC.

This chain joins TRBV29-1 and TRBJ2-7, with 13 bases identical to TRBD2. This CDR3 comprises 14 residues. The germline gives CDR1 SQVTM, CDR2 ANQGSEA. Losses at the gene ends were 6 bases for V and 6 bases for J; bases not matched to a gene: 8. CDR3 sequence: CSVATSGRAAEQYF. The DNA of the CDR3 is TGCAGCGTGGCTACTAGCGGGAGGGCCGCCGAGCAGTACTTC.

The CDR3, as DNA: TGTGCCAGCAGTCTTACGTGGGTGAGCTCGGGTGAGCTCCCGGGGGAAGCTTTCTTT. Translated: CASSLTWVSSGELPGEAFF. The chain uses TRBV27 and TRBJ1-1; D unclear. This CDR3 contains 19 residues. The germline CDR1 and CDR2 sequences are MNHEY and SMNVEV (reference sequence). V gave up 5 bases and J gave up 8 bases, with 33 bases separating them.

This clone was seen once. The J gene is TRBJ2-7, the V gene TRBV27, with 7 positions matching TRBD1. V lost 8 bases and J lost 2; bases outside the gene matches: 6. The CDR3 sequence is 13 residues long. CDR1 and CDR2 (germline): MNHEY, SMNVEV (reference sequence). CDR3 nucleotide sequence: TGTGCCAGCCGCCGGGACAGACCCTACGAGCAGTACTTC. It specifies CASRRDRPYEQYF.

This CDR3 reads CASSLGTGVKNEQFF. The CDR3 region has the DNA TGTGCCAGCAGCCTCGGGACAGGGGTAAAGAATGAGCAGTTCTTC. The V call is TRBV7-9, the J call TRBJ2-1; 10 bases line up with TRBD1. V was clipped by 5 bases and J by 7 bases; unmatched bases: 8. In germline, CDR1 is SEHNR, CDR2 FQNEAQ (reference sequence). The CDR3 is made up of 15 amino acids.

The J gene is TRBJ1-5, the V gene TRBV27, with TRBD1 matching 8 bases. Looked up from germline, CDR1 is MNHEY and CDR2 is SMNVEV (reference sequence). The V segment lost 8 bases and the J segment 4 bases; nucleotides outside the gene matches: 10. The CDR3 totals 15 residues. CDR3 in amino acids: CASRTGIGGNQPQHF. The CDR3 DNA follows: TGTGCCAGCCGGACAGGGATCGGGGGGAATCAGCCCCAGCATTTT.

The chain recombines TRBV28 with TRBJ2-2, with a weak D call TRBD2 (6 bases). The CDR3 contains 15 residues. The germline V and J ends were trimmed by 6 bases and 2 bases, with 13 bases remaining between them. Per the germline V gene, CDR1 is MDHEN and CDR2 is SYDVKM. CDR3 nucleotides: TGTGCCAGCAGAGGGGCGGGATTTAACACCGGGGAGCTGTTTTTT. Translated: CASRGAGFNTGELFF. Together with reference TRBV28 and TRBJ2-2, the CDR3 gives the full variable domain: DVKVTQSSRYLVKRTGEKVFLECVQDMDHENMFWYRQDPGLGLRLIYFSYDVKMKEKGDIPEGYSVSREKKERFSLILESASTNQTSMYLCASRGAGFNTGELFFGEGSRLTVL.

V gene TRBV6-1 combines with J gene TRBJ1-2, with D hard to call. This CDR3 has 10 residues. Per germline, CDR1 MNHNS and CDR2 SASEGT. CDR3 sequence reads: CATGVYGYTF. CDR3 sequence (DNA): TGTGCTACCGGGGTCTATGGCTACACCTTC.

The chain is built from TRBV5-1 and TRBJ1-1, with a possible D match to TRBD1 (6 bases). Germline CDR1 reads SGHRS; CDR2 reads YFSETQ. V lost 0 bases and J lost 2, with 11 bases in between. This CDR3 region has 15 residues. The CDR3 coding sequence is TGCGCCAGCAGCTTGGCCGGGACATTTAACACTGAAGCTTTCTTT. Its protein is CASSLAGTFNTEAFF. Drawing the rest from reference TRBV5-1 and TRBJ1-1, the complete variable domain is KAGVTQTPRYLIKTRGQQVTLSCSPISGHRSVSWYQQTPGQGLQFLFEYFSETQRNKGNFPGRFSGRQFSNSRSEMNVSTLELGDSALYLCASSLAGTFNTEAFFGQGTRLTVV.